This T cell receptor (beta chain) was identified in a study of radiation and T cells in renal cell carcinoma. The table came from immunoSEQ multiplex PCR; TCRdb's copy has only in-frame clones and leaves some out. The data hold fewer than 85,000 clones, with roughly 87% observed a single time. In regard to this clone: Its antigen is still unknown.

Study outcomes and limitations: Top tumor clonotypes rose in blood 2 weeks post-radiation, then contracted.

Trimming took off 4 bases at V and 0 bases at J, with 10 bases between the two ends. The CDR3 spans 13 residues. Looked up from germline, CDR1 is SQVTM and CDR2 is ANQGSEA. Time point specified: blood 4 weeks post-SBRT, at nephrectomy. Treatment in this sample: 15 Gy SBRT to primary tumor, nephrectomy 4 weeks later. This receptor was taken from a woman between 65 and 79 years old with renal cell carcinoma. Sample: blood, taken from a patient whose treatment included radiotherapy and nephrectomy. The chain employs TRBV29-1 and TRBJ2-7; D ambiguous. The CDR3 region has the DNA TGCAGCGTTGCACACTTCAGCTCCTACGAGCAGTACTTC. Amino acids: CSVAHFSSYEQYF.